The TCR beta chain under discussion was sequenced for a study of T-cell reconstitution after alpha-beta-depleted transplantation in children. Germline CDR1 reads LGHNA; CDR2 reads YSLEER. The V gene lost 0 bases and the J gene lost 6 bases, with 16 bases spanning the gap. The CDR3 contains 16 residues. The authors prepared the TCRbeta library with unique molecular identifiers. TCRdb re-called the PCR reads through MiXCR, storing one row per CDR3 protein. The table shows roughly 220,000 distinct CDR3 sequences, with roughly 8.3% occurring only once. This chain uses TRBV4-3 with TRBJ2-3, with a possible D match to TRBD2 (6 bases). The origin of this receptor is a male patient under 10 years old who had a stem cell transplant for acute myeloid leukemia, so the T cells may come from the graft donor. This material consisted of PBMCs, mostly from graft donor cells, taken 360 days after TCRalphabeta/CD19-depleted stem cell transplant. Here the CDR3 reads CASSQDERVGGDTQYF. CDR3 bases: TGCGCCAGCAGCCAAGATGAACGGGTCGGAGGGGATACGCAGTATTTT.